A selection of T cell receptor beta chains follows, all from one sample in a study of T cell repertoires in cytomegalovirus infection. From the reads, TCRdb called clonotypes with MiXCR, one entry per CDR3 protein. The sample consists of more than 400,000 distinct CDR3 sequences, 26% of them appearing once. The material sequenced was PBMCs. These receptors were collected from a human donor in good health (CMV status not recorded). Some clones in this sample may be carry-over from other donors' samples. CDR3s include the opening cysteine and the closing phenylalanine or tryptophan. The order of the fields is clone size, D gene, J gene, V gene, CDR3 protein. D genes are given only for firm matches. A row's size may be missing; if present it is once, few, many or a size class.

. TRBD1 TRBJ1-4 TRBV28 CASKGTGYEKLFF
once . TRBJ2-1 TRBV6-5 CASSRPISGEQFF
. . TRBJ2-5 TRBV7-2 CASSRTRVEETQYF
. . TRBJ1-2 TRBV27 CASSYQGTGYTF
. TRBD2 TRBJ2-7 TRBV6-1 CASSEAPRGDYEQYF
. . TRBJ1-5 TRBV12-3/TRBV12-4 CASTVRGSQPQHF
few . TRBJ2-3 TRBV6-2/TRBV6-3 CASSYVVGLAHSTDTQYF
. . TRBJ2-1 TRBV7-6 CASSSPVAAPYNEQFF
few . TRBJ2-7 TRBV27 CASRRGAGTYEQYF
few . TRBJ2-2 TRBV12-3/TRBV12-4 CASSYGPPNTGELFF
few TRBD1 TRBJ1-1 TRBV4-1 CASSHGTANTEAFF
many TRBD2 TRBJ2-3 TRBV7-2 CASSLAGWGTDTQYF
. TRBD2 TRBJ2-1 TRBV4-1 CASSLTSGSGYEQFF
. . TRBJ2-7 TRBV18 CASSPTISYEQYF
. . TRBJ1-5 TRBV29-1 CSVGWSLGQPQHF
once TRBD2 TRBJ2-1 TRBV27 CASTWTSGSSYNEQFF
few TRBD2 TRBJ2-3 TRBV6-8 CASREVQGTSGSTDTQYF
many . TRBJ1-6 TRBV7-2 CASSLGTTSSNSPLHF
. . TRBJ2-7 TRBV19 CASSLSGTFYEQYF
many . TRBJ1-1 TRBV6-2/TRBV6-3 CASSYPGARTEAFF
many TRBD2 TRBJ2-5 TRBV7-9 CASSYGLAGGQETQYF
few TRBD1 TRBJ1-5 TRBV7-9 CASSWGTGSNQPQHF
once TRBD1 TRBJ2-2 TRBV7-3 CASSSYRGSDTGELFF
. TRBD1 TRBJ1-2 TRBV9 CASSVAGTGGYGYTF
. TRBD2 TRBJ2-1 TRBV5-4 CASSQTSGYNEQFF
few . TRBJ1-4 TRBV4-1 CASSQLFGANEKLFF
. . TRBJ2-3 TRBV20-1 CSAGLEDDTQYF
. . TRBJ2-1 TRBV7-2 CASSLFSPLNEQFF
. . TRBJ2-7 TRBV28 CASSFLPLRGSSYEQYF
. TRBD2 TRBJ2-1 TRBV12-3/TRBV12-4 CASSLAGRDYNEQFF
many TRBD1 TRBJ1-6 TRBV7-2 CASSLDRVYNSPLHF
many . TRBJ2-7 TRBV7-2 CASSLYGGAYEQYF
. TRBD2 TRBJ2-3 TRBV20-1 CSVAGGGPDTQYF